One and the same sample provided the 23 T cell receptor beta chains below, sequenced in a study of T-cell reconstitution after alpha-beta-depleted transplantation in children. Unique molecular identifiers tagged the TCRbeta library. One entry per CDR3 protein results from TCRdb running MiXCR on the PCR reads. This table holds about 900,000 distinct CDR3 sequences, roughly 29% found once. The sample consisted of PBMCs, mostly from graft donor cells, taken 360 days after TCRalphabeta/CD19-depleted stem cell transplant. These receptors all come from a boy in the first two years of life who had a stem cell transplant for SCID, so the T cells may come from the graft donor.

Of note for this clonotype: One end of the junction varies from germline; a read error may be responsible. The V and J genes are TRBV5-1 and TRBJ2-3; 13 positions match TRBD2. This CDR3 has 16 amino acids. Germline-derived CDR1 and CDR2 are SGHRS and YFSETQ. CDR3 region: CASSLGTSGGADTQYF. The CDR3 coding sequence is TGTGCCAGCAGCTTAGGAACTAGCGGGGGGGCAGATACGCAGTATTTT.

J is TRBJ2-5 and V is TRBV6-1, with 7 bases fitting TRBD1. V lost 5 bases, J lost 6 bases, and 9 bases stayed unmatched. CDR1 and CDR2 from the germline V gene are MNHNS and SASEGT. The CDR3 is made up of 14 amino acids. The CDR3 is CASSPLTGVKTQYF. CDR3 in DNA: TGTGCCAGCAGTCCCCTCACAGGGGTGAAGACCCAGTACTTC.

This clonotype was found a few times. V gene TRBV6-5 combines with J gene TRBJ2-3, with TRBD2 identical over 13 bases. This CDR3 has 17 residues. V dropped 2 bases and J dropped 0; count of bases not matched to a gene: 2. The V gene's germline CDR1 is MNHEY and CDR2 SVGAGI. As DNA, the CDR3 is TGTGCCAGCAGTTACGCGGGACTAGCGGGGAGCACAGATACGCAGTATTTT. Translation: CASSYAGLAGSTDTQYF.

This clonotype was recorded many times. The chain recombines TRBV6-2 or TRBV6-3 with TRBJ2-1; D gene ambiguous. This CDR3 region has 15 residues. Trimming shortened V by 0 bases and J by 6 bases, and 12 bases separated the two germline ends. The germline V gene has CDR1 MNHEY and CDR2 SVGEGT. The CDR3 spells CASSYSPPWGNEQFF. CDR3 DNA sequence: TGTGCCAGCAGTTACTCCCCCCCCTGGGGCAATGAGCAGTTCTTC.

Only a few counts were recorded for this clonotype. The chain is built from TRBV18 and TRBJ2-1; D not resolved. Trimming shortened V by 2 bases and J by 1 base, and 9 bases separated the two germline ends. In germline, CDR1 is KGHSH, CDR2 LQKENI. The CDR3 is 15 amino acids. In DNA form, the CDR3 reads TGTGCCAGCTCACCAGCCCTAGGGTCCTACAATGAGCAGTTCTTC. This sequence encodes CASSPALGSYNEQFF.

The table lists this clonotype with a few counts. CDR3 sequence: CASRQGQINTGELFF. CDR3 DNA sequence: TGTGCCAGCAGGCAGGGGCAAATAAACACCGGGGAGCTGTTTTTT. The chain employs TRBV12-3 or TRBV12-4 and TRBJ2-2, with D tentatively TRBD1 (6 bases). V dropped 6 bases and J dropped 2 bases, with 13 bases sitting between them. The CDR3 runs 15 residues.

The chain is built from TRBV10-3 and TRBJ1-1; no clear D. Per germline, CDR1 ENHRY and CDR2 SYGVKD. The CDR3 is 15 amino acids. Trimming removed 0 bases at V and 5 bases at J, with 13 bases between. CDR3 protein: CAISESAVSGTEAFF. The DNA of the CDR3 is TGTGCCATCAGTGAGTCGGCTGTTAGTGGGACTGAAGCTTTCTTT.

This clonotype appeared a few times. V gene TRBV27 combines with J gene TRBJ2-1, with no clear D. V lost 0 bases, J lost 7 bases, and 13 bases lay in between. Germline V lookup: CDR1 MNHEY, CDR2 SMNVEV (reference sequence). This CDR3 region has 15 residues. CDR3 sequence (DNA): TGTGCCAGCAGTTTATCGTTGGCATTTAAAAATGAGCAGTTCTTC. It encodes CASSLSLAFKNEQFF.

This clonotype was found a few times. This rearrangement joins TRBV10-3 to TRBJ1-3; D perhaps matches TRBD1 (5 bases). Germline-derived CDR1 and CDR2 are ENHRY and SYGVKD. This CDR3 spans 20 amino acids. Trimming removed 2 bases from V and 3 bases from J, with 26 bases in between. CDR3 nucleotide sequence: TGTGCCATCAGTGAGCCCTCTCGGTGGGACGAATGGCGATTTGGAAACACCATATATTTT. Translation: CAISEPSRWDEWRFGNTIYF.

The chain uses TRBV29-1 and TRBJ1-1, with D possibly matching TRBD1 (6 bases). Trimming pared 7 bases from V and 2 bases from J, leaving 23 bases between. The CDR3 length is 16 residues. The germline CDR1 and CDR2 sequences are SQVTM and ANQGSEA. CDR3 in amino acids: CSAGDLLGTPNTEAFF. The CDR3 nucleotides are TGCAGCGCAGGGGACCTTTTGGGCACGCCAAACACTGAAGCTTTCTTT.

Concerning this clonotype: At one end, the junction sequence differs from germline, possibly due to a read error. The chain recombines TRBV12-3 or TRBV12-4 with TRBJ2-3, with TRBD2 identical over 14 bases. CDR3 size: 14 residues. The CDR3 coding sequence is TGTGCCACCAGTAAAGGACTAGCGGGGGGCCTCAAGTATTTT. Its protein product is CATSKGLAGGLKYF.

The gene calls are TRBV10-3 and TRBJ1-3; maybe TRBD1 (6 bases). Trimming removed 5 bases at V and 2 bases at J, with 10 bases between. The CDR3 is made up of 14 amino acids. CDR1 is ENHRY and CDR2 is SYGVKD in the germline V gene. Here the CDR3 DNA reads TGTGCCATCAGTAACACAGGGACTGGAAACACCATATATTTT. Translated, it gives CAISNTGTGNTIYF.

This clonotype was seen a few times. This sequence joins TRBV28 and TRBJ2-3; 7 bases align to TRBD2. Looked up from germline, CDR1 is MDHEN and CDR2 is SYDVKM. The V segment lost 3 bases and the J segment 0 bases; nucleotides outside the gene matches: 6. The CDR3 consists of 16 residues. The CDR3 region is CASSFWGGSSTDTQYF. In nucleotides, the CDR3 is TGTGCCAGCAGTTTTTGGGGGGGGTCTAGCACAGATACGCAGTATTTT.

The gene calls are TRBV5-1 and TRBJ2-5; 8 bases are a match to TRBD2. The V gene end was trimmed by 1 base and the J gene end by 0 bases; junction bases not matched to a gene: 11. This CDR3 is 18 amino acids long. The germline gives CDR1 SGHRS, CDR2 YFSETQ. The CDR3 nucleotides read TGCGCCAGCAGCTTGAGGACCTTAGCGGGGCCCAACCAAGAGACCCAGTACTTC. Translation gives CASSLRTLAGPNQETQYF. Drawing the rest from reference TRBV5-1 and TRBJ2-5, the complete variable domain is KAGVTQTPRYLIKTRGQQVTLSCSPISGHRSVSWYQQTPGQGLQFLFEYFSETQRNKGNFPGRFSGRQFSNSRSEMNVSTLELGDSALYLCASSLRTLAGPNQETQYFGPGTRLLVL.

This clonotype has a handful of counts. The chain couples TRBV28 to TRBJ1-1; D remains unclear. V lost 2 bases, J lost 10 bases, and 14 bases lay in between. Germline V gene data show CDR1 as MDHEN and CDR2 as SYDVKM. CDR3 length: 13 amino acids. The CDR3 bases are TGTGCCAGCAGTTTAGATGGCCCTCGGAGAGCTTTCTTT. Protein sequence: CASSLDGPRRAFF.

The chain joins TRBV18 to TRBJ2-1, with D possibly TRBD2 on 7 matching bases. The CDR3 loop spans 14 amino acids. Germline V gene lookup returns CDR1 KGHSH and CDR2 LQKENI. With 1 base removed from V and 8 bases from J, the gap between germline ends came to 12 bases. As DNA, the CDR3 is TGTGCCAGCTCACCACAAGGGGGGGTGGATGAGCAGTTCTTC. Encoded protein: CASSPQGGVDEQFF. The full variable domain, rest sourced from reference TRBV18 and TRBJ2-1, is NAGVMQNPRHLVRRRGQEARLRCSPMKGHSHVYWYRQLPEEGLKFMVYLQKENIIDESGMPKERFSAEFPKEGPSILRIQQVVRGDSAAYFCASSPQGGVDEQFFGPGTRLTVL.

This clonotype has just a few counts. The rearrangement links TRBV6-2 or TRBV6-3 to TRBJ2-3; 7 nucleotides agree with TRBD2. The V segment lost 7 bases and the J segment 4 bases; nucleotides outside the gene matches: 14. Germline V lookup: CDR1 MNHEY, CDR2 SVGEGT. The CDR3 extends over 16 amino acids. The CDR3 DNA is TGTGCCAGCACTTTTAATAGCGGGCCTGCCGCAGATACGCAGTATTTT. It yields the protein CASTFNSGPAADTQYF.

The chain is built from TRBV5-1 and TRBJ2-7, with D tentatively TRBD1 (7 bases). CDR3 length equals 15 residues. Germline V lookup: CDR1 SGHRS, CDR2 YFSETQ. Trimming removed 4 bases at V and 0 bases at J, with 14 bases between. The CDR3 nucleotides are TGCGCCAGCAGCGGAGGGACAGTCTACTCCTACGAGCAGTACTTC. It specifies CASSGGTVYSYEQYF.

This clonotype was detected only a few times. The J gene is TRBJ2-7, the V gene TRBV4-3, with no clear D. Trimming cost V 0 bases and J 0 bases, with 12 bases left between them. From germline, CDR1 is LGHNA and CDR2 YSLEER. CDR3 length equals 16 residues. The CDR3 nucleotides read TGCGCCAGCAGCCAAGAAGGGTCAGTTACCTCCTACGAGCAGTACTTC. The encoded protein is CASSQEGSVTSYEQYF.

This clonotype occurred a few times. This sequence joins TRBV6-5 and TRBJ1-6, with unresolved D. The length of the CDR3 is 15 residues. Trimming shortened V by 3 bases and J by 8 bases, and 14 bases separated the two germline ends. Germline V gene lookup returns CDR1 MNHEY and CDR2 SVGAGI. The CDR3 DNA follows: TGTGCCAGCAGTTATGGACCCTCCTGGGATTCACCCCTCCACTTT. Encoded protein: CASSYGPSWDSPLHF.

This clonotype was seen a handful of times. CDR3 nucleotide sequence: TGCGCCAGCAGCCACCATGCGGGGCGCGGTCAGCCCCAGCATTTT. Amino acid sequence: CASSHHAGRGQPQHF. The chain employs TRBV4-1 and TRBJ1-5; a possible D gene is TRBD1 (5 bases). Germline lookup yields CDR1 MGHRA and CDR2 YSYEKL. V shed 3 bases and J shed 6 bases, with 15 bases lying between them. CDR3 size: 15 residues.

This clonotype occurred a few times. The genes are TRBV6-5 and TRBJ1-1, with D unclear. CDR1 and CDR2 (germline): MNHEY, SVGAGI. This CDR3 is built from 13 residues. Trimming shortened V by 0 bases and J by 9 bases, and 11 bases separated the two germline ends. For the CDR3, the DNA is TGTGCCAGCAGTTACTCGTTGGAGGTGAAAGCTTTCTTT. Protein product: CASSYSLEVKAFF.

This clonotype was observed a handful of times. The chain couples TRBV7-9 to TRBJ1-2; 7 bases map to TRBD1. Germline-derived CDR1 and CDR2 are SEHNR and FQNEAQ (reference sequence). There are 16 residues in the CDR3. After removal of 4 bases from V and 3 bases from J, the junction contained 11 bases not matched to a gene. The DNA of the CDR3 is TGTGCCAGCAGCTACGCCGGGACAGCCTTCTACTATGGCTACACCTTC. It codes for CASSYAGTAFYYGYTF. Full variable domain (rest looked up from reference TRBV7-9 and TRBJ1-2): DTGVSQNPRHKITKRGQNVTFRCDPISEHNRLYWYRQTLGQGPEFLTYFQNEAQLEKSRLLSDRFSAERPKGSFSTLEIQRTEQGDSAMYLCASSYAGTAFYYGYTFGSGTRLTVV.